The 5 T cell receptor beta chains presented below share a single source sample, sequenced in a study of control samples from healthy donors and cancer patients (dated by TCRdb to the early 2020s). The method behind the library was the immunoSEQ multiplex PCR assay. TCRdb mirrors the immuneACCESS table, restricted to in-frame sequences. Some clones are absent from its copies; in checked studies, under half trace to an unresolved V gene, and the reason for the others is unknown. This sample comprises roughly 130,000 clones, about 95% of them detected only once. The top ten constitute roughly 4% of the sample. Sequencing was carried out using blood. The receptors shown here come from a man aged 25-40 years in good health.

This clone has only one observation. CDR3 sequence reads: CASSLRGAKPNYGYTF. CDR3 nucleotide sequence: TGTGCCAGTAGTCTAAGGGGGGCCAAGCCTAACTATGGCTACACCTTC. The chain is built from TRBV19 and TRBJ1-2, with D possibly TRBD1 on 6 matching bases. The CDR3 length is 16 residues. From germline, CDR1 is LNHDA and CDR2 SQIVND (reference sequence). V was shortened by 5 bases and J by 0 bases, with 16 bases between the two germline ends.

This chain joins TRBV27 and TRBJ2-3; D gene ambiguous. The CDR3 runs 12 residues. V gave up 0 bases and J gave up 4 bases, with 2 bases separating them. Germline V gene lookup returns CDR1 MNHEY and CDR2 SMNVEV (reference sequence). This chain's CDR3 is CASSLSSDTQYF. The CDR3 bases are TGTGCCAGCAGTTTATCTTCAGATACGCAGTATTTT.

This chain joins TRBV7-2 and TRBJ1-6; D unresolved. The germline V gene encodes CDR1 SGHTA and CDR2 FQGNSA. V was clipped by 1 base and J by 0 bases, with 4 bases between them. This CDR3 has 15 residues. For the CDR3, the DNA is TGTGCCAGCAGCTTAGTTCTCTCCTATAATTCACCCCTCCACTTT. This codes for CASSLVLSYNSPLHF.

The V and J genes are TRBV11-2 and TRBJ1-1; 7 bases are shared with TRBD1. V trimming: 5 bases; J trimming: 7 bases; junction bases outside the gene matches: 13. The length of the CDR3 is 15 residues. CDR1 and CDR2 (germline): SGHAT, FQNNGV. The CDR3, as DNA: TGTGCCAGCAGCCCTACGACAGGGAACAGAGGTGAAGCTTTCTTT. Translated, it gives CASSPTTGNRGEAFF.

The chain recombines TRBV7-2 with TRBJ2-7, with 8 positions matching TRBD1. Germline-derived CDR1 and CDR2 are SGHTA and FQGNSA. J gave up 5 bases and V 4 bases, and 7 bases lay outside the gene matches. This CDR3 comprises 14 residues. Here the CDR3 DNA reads TGTGCCAGCAGCTCCCTCCAGGGGGCTGACGAGCAGTACTTC. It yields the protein CASSSLQGADEQYF.